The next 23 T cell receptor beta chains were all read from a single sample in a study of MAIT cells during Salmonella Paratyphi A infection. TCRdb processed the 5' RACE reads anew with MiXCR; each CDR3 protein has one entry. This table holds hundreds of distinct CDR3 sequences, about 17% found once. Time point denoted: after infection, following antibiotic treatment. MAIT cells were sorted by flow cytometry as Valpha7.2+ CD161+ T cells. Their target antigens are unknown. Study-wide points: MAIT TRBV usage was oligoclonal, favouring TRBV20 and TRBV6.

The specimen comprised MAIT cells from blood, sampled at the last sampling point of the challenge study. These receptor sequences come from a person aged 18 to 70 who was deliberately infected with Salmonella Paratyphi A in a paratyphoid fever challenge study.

Here the CDR3 DNA reads TGCAGTGCTCGACCGGGGGGGATGAGGGAGACCCAGTACTTC. It encodes CSARPGGMRETQYF. V usage is TRBV20-1 and J usage is TRBJ2-5; 8 positions match TRBD2. This CDR3 is built from 14 residues. The V gene end was trimmed by 5 bases and the J gene end by 5 bases; junction bases not matched to a gene: 10. Germline loops: CDR1 DFQATT, CDR2 SNEGSKA (reference sequence).

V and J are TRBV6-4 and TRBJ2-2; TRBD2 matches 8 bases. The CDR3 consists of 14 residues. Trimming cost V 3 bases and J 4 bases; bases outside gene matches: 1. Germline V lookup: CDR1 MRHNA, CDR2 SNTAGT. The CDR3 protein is CASSDGTSTGELFF. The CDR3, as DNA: TGTGCCAGCAGTGATGGGACTAGCACCGGGGAGCTGTTTTTT.

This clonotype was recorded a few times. The CDR3 region has the DNA TGCAGTGCTCCCAGGGCGGACACTGAAGCTTTCTTT. It yields the protein CSAPRADTEAFF. The chain has TRBV20-1 and TRBJ1-1; TRBD1 might be the D (5 bases). The CDR3 runs 12 residues. Germline CDR1 and CDR2: DFQATT and SNEGSKA (reference sequence). Trimming took off 5 bases at V and 3 bases at J, with 10 bases between the two ends.

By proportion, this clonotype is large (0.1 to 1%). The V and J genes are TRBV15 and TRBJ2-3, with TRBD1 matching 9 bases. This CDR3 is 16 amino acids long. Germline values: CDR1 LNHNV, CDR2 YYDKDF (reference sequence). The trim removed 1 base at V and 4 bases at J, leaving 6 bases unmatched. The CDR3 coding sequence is TGTGCCACCAGCAGAGCGGCGGGGACAGGGCCAGATACGCAGTATTTT. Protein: CATSRAAGTGPDTQYF.

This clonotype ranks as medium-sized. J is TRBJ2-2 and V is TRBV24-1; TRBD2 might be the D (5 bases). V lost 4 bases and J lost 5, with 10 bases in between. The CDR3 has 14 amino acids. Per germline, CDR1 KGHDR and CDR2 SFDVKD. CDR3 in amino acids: CATSESRETGELFF. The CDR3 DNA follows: TGTGCCACCAGTGAGTCCCGGGAAACCGGGGAGCTGTTTTTT.

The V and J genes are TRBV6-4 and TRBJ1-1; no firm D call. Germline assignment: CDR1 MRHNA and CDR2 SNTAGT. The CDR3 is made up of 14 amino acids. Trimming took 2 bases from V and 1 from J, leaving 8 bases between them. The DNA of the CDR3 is TGTGCCAGCAGTGACGGAGACGGGAACACTGAAGCTTTCTTT. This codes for CASSDGDGNTEAFF.

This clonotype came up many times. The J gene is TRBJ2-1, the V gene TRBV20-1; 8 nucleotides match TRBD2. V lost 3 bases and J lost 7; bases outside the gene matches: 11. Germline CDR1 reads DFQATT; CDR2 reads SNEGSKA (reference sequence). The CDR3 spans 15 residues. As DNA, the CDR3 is TGCAGTGCTAGCAGTATAGCGGGATCGTATAATGAGCAGTTCTTC. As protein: CSASSIAGSYNEQFF.

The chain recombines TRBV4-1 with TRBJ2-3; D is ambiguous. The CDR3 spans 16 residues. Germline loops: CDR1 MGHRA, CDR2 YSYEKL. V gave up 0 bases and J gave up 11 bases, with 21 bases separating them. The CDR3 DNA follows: TGCGCCAGCAGCCAAGATAGCTCCTCCCCCTACAATGAGCAGTATTTT. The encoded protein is CASSQDSSSPYNEQYF.

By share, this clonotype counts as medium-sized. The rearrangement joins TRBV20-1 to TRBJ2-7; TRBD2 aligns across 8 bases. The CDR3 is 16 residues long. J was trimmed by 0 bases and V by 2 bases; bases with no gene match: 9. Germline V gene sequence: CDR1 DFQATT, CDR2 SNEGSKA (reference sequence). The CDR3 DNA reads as TGCAGTGCTAGATCGGTGGCTAGCGGGTTCTCCTACGAGCAGTACTTC. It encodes CSARSVASGFSYEQYF.

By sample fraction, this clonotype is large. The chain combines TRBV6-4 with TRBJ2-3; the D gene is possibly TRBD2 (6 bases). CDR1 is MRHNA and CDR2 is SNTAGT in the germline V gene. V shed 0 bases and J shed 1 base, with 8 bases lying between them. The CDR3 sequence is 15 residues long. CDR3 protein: CASSDSASGTDTQYF. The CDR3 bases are TGTGCCAGCAGTGACTCCGCTAGCGGCACAGATACGCAGTATTTT.

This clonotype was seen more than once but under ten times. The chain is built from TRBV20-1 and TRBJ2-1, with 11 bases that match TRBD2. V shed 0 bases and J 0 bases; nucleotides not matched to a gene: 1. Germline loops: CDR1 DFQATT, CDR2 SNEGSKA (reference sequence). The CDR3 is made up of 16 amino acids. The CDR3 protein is CSARDLAGGSYNEQFF. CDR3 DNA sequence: TGCAGTGCTAGAGATCTAGCGGGGGGCTCCTACAATGAGCAGTTCTTC.

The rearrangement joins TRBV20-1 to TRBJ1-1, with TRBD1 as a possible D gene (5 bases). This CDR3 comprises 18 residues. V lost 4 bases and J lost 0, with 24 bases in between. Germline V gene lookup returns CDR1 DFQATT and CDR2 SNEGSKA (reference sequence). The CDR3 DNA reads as TGCAGTGCTAAAACTGACAGCTTAGATGGAGTCATGAACACTGAAGCTTTCTTT. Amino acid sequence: CSAKTDSLDGVMNTEAFF.

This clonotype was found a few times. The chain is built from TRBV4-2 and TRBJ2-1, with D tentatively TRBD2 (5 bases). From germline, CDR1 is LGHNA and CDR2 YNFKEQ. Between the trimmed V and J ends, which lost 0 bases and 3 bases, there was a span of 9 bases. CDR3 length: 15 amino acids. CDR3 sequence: CASSQDRGDYNEQFF. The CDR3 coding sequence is TGTGCCAGCAGCCAAGATCGGGGTGACTACAATGAGCAGTTCTTC.

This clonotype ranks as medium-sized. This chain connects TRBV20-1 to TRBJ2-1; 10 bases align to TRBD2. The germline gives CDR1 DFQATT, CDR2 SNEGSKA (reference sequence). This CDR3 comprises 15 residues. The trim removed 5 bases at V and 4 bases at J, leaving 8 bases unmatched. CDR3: CSAGGSGLAYNEQFF. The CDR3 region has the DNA TGCAGTGCTGGGGGATCGGGACTAGCGTACAATGAGCAGTTCTTC.

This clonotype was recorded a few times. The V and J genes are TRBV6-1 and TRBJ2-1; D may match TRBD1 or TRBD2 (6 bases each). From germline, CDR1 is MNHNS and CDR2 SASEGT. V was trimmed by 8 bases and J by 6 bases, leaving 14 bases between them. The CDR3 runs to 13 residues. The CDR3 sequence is CASRAGEVNEQFF. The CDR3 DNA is TGTGCCAGCCGTGCAGGGGAGGTCAATGAGCAGTTCTTC.

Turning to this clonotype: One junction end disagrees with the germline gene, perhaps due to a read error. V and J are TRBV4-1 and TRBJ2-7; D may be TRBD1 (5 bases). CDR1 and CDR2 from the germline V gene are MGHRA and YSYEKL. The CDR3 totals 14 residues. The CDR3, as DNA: TGCGCCCGCCGCCCCCCAGGGATCTCCTCCGCGCCGTCCTTC. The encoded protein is CARRPPGISSAPSF.

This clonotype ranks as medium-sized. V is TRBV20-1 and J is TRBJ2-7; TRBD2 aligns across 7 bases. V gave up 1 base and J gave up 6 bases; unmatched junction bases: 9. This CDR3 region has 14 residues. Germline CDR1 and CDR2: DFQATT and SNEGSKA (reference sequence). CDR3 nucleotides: TGCAGTGCTAGAGGGGGGGGGGAGATAACCGAGCAGTACTTC. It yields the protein CSARGGGEITEQYF.

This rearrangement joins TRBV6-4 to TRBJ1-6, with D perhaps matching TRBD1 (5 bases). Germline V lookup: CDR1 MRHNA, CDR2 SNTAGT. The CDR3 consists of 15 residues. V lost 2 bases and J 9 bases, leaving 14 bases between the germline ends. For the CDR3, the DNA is TGTGCCAGCAGTGACGCGGCGGGGGATAGTTCACCCCTCCACTTT. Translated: CASSDAAGDSSPLHF.

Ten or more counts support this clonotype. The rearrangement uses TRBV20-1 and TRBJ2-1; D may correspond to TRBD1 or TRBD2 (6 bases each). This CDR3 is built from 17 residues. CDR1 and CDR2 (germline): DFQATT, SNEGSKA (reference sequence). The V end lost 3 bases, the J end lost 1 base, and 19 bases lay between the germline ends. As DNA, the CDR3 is TGCAGTGCTAGTACAAGCGGGCTAAGGGGGTCCTACAATGAGCAGTTCTTC. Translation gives CSASTSGLRGSYNEQFF.

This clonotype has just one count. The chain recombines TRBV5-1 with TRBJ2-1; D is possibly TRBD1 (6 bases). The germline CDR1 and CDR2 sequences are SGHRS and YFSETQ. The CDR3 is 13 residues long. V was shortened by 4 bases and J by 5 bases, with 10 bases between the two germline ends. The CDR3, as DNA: TGCGCCAGCAGCGTTTCAGGGGACAATGAGCAGTTCTTC. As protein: CASSVSGDNEQFF. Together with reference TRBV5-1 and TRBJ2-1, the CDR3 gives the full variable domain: KAGVTQTPRYLIKTRGQQVTLSCSPISGHRSVSWYQQTPGQGLQFLFEYFSETQRNKGNFPGRFSGRQFSNSRSEMNVSTLELGDSALYLCASSVSGDNEQFFGPGTRLTVL.

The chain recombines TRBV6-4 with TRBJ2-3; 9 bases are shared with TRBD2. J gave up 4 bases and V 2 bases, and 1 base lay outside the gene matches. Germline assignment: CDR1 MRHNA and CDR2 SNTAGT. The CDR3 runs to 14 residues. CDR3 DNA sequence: TGTGCCAGCAGTGACAGCGGGGGGTCAGATACGCAGTATTTT. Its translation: CASSDSGGSDTQYF.

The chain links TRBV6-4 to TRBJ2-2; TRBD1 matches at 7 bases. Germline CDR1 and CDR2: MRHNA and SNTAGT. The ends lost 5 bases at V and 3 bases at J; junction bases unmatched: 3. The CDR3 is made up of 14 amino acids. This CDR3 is CASSFDRDTGELFF. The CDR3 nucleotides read TGTGCCAGCAGTTTCGACAGGGACACCGGGGAGCTGTTTTTT.

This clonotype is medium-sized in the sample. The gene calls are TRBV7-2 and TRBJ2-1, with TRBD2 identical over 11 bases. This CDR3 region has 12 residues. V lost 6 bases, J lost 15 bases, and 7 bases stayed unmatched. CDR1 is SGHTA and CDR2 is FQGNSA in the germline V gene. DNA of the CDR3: TGTGCCAGCAGTTCTCCGGGACTAGCGGCGTTCTTC. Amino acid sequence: CASSSPGLAAFF.